This TCR beta chain was recorded in a study of breast tumors, draining lymph nodes, adjacent tissues. TCRdb ran MiXCR on the multiplex PCR reads and lists one entry per CDR3 protein. The table records about 120,000 distinct CDR3 sequences, 20% of them present only once. Axillary draining lymph nodes of breast cancer patients supplied the node samples. The sample consisted of axillary lymph node tissue. The receptor comes from a female donor with breast cancer. Some clones in this sample may be carry-over from other donors' samples.

The CDR3 DNA reads as TGTGCCAGCAGTAAGAAGGACAGGGGTGGCTACACCTTC. Encoded protein: CASSKKDRGGYTF. The V gene is TRBV7-9, the J gene TRBJ1-2; TRBD1 matches at 9 bases. The CDR3 sequence is 13 residues long. Trimming at V came to 6 bases and at J to 7 bases, leaving 6 bases not matched to a gene. The germline gives CDR1 SEHNR, CDR2 FQNEAQ (reference sequence).